The 8 T cell receptor beta chains below come from one sample, sequenced in a study of early T cells in non-severe SARS-CoV-2 infection. TCRdb ran MiXCR on the 5' RACE reads and lists one entry per CDR3 protein. Of 66,000 or so distinct CDR3 sequences listed, over 10% are singletons. The specimen was whole blood. The receptors come from an adult who was a healthcare worker with PCR-confirmed SARS-CoV-2 infection or an uninfected control (not recorded which).

This chain joins TRBV7-9 and TRBJ2-7, with unresolved D. The length of the CDR3 is 12 residues. In germline, CDR1 is SEHNR, CDR2 FQNEAQ (reference sequence). Trimming pared 1 base from V and 6 bases from J, leaving 7 bases between. The CDR3: CASSLGVREQYF. CDR3 coding DNA: TGTGCCAGCAGCTTAGGCGTCCGCGAGCAGTACTTC.

The table lists this clonotype with many counts. The J gene is TRBJ2-1, the V gene TRBV7-6, with D possibly TRBD1 on 5 matching bases. The CDR3 spans 14 residues. CDR1 is SGHVS and CDR2 is FNYEAQ in the germline V gene. V gave up 5 bases and J gave up 1 base, with 9 bases separating them. The CDR3 protein is CASSDTGSYNEQFF. The CDR3 bases are TGTGCCAGCAGCGACACAGGATCCTACAATGAGCAGTTCTTC.

This clonotype came up many times. This sequence joins TRBV20-1 and TRBJ2-7, with a possible D match to TRBD2 (6 bases). The CDR3 contains 13 residues. Trimming shortened V by 6 bases and J by 0 bases, and 12 bases separated the two germline ends. Looked up from germline, CDR1 is DFQATT and CDR2 is SNEGSKA (reference sequence). CDR3 sequence (DNA): TGCAGTGCCGAGGTCGGGAGCTCCTACGAGCAGTACTTC. Translated, it gives CSAEVGSSYEQYF.

This chain connects TRBV29-1 to TRBJ2-1; TRBD2 is a possible D gene (6 bases). Trimming removed 6 bases from V and 5 bases from J, with 20 bases in between. The CDR3 has 15 amino acids. Germline-derived CDR1 and CDR2 are SQVTM and ANQGSEA. CDR3 sequence reads: CSVILSGGEHNEQFF. DNA for the CDR3: TGCAGCGTCATTCTTAGCGGAGGGGAACACAATGAGCAGTTCTTC.

The V call is TRBV19, the J call TRBJ2-2, with 9 bases identical to TRBD1. V shed 5 bases, J shed 4 bases, and the junction held 8 bases outside the gene matches. The CDR3 is 16 amino acids. CDR1 is LNHDA and CDR2 is SQIVND in the germline V gene (reference sequence). The CDR3 reads CASSSKQGASTGELFF. Here the CDR3 DNA reads TGTGCCAGTAGTTCAAAACAGGGGGCGTCCACCGGGGAGCTGTTTTTT.

There are a few counts of this clonotype. The V gene is TRBV10-3, the J gene TRBJ2-7, with TRBD2 as a possible D gene (6 bases). CDR3 length: 14 amino acids. Germline CDR1 ENHRY, CDR2 SYGVKD. Trimming stripped 6 bases from V and 2 bases from J, with 14 bases between. The CDR3 DNA sequence: TGTGCCATCAGCCGGGGACTTGAAGCCTACGAGCAGTACTTC. This codes for CAISRGLEAYEQYF.

This clonotype was counted at least ten times. The chain couples TRBV7-3 to TRBJ2-5; the D gene could be TRBD1 or TRBD2 (5 bases each). Germline V gene sequence: CDR1 SGHTA, CDR2 FQGTGA. The V gene lost 6 bases and the J gene lost 5 bases, with 19 bases spanning the gap. The CDR3 extends over 15 amino acids. The DNA for the CDR3 is TGTGCCAGCAGTCTCCTAGGGACCGGGTTGGAGACCCAGTACTTC. Its protein is CASSLLGTGLETQYF.

The chain employs TRBV29-1 and TRBJ2-5; D is perhaps TRBD1 (5 bases). Germline V CDR1 and CDR2: SQVTM, ANQGSEA. V was pared by 4 bases and J by 0 bases, with 9 bases between. This CDR3 has 13 residues. Written as DNA, the CDR3 is TGCAGCGTTGGCCGACAGAACCAAGAGACCCAGTACTTC. Translating gives CSVGRQNQETQYF.